This T cell receptor (beta chain) was sequenced for a study of cytotoxic CD8 clonotypes in ibrutinib-treated CLL. Study as a whole: The patient breakdown showed roughly 10 relapsed/refractory and under 16 treatment-naive cases, with under 18 IGHV unmutated. Study observations and caveats: Patients had baseline clonality above age-matched healthy donors, and this clonality moved with circulating CD8+ T-cell counts. Shared public clonotypes were rare, and on treatment they either got smaller or stayed the same. Samples were collected at differing times from sustained-remission and progressing patients.

The V and J ends lost 4 bases and 4 bases respectively, with 21 bases between them. This CDR3 is built from 16 residues. In germline, CDR1 is SGDLS, CDR2 YYNGEE. TCRdb keeps only in-frame clones here, not all; method: immunoSEQ multiplex PCR. This table has some 30,000 clones, roughly 76% appearing once. With respect to this clone: What it recognizes is unknown.

This sequence was found in a human donor with chronic lymphocytic leukemia. This chain connects TRBV9 to TRBJ2-7; a weak D match, TRBD1 (5 bases). The sample was PBMCs, taken after 36 months of ibrutinib treatment. The CDR3, as DNA: TGTGCCAGCAGCCCCGGTGACAGAGGAGTGACTTACGAGCAGTACTTC. Amino acids: CASSPGDRGVTYEQYF.